Shown below are 21 T cell receptor beta chains from a single sample sequenced in a study of blood T cell repertoires in COVID-19 (dated by TCRdb to 2020 to 2021). The library was generated by the immunoSEQ multiplex PCR assay. TCRdb took over this immuneACCESS table, retaining in-frame rearrangements with V and J assigned. Such tables are incomplete; in checked studies, under half of the missing clones stem from an unresolved V gene, and the remainder is unexplained. In all, the sample holds about 250,000 clones, and approximately 86% of those were seen once. The ten largest account for 4.9% of the sample. Sequencing was performed on peripheral blood. These receptors all stem from an elderly woman with active or convalescent COVID-19.

The chain couples TRBV5-1 to TRBJ2-1, with D uncertain. The CDR3 spans 14 residues. The ends were cut back, 0 bases at V and 4 bases at J, with 8 bases in the middle. CDR1 is SGHRS and CDR2 is YFSETQ in the germline V gene. For the CDR3, the DNA is TGCGCCAGCAGCTTGGATTTCAGGTACAATGAGCAGTTCTTC. Its translation: CASSLDFRYNEQFF.

The chain couples TRBV6-1 to TRBJ1-2; no clear D gene. The germline V and J ends were trimmed by 1 base and 4 bases, with 13 bases remaining between them. The CDR3 has 15 residues. Germline lookup yields CDR1 MNHNS and CDR2 SASEGT. The CDR3: CASSEGVAAPYGYTF. The CDR3 DNA follows: TGTGCCAGCAGTGAAGGGGTGGCGGCTCCCTATGGCTACACCTTC.

V gene TRBV5-1 combines with J gene TRBJ2-7; TRBD1 aligns across 7 bases. V was clipped by 4 bases and J by 2 bases; unmatched bases: 6. The germline gives CDR1 SGHRS, CDR2 YFSETQ. This CDR3 comprises 14 residues. The CDR3 DNA reads as TGCGCCAGCAGCATATCCGGGACAGCCTACGAGCAGTACTTC. Residues: CASSISGTAYEQYF.

The chain recombines TRBV4-2 with TRBJ1-3, with D perhaps TRBD1 (5 bases). This CDR3 is built from 16 residues. The V gene lost 2 bases and the J gene lost 0 bases, with 11 bases spanning the gap. From germline, CDR1 is LGHNA and CDR2 YNFKEQ. The CDR3 bases are TGTGCCAGCAGCCAAAACCAGGGTAACTCTGGAAACACCATATATTTT. This sequence encodes CASSQNQGNSGNTIYF.

There are a few counts of this clone. The V and J genes are TRBV19 and TRBJ1-1; 11 bases match TRBD1. This CDR3 region has 17 residues. The J segment lost 2 bases and the V segment lost 4 bases, leaving 9 bases of the junction unmatched. Germline V CDR1 and CDR2: LNHDA, SQIVND (reference sequence). In DNA form, the CDR3 reads TGTGCCAGTAGTAAACGCTGGACAGGGGGCTTTAACACTGAAGCTTTCTTT. Amino acids: CASSKRWTGGFNTEAFF.

This chain connects TRBV6-1 to TRBJ1-3, with 9 bases lining up with TRBD1. Germline CDR1 and CDR2: MNHNS and SASEGT. The CDR3 extends over 16 amino acids. The V gene end was trimmed by 1 base and the J gene end by 4 bases; junction bases not matched to a gene: 5. CDR3 DNA: TGTGCCAGCAGTGAAGGGGACAGGGTCATCGGAAACACCATATATTTT. Translated, it gives CASSEGDRVIGNTIYF.

The rearrangement links TRBV5-1 to TRBJ1-1; D is unclear. This CDR3 comprises 15 residues. Germline lookup yields CDR1 SGHRS and CDR2 YFSETQ. V lost 4 bases and J lost 0, with 13 bases in between. This CDR3 is CASSKGSQLNTEAFF. The CDR3 DNA reads as TGCGCCAGCAGCAAAGGGAGTCAGTTGAACACTGAAGCTTTCTTT.

This clone was seen a few times. The J gene is TRBJ1-2, the V gene TRBV3-1 (or the pseudogene TRBV3-2); possible D gene TRBD1, 5 bases. The CDR3 spans 13 residues. V was cut by 4 bases and J by 8 bases, with 14 bases left in between. Looked up from germline, CDR1 is LGHDT and CDR2 is YNNKEL (reference sequence). The CDR3 region has the DNA TGTGCCAGCAGCCCCTCCGGGGCGGGAGGCTACACCTTC. As protein: CASSPSGAGGYTF.

The chain couples TRBV29-1 to TRBJ2-1; 10 bases align to TRBD1. Germline V gives CDR1 SQVTM, CDR2 ANQGSEA. The length of the CDR3 is 14 residues. The J segment lost 2 bases and the V segment lost 4 bases, leaving 2 bases of the junction unmatched. The CDR3 coding sequence is TGCAGCGTTGCCGGACAGGGGGCCTACAATGAGCAGTTCTTC. Translating it yields CSVAGQGAYNEQFF.

This clone was recorded only once. The chain couples TRBV3-1 (or the pseudogene TRBV3-2) to TRBJ2-1, with D unclear. Germline V CDR1 and CDR2: LGHDT, YNNKEL (reference sequence). The V and J ends lost 1 base and 5 bases respectively, with 12 bases between them. There are 15 residues in the CDR3. The CDR3 sequence: CASSQGYAIDNEQFF. CDR3 coding DNA: TGTGCCAGCAGCCAAGGATACGCTATCGACAATGAGCAGTTCTTC.

V is TRBV27 and J is TRBJ2-7; 7 bases are shared with TRBD2. Germline-derived CDR1 and CDR2 are MNHEY and SMNVEV (reference sequence). This CDR3 comprises 14 residues. Trimming took 3 bases from V and 1 from J; bases not matched to a gene: 3. CDR3 region: CASSFSSGSYEQYF. The CDR3 coding sequence is TGTGCCAGCAGTTTTTCTAGCGGATCCTACGAGCAGTACTTC.

The rearrangement links TRBV5-1 to TRBJ2-5; 7 nucleotides align to TRBD1. Germline CDR1 reads SGHRS; CDR2 reads YFSETQ. The J segment lost 5 bases and the V segment lost 6 bases, leaving 13 bases of the junction unmatched. The CDR3 extends over 15 amino acids. The DNA for the CDR3 is TGCGCCAGCACATACTTACGACAGGGTTTGGAGACCCAGTACTTC. Protein product: CASTYLRQGLETQYF.

This chain joins TRBV28 and TRBJ2-7; the D is unclear. This CDR3 region has 14 residues. Trimming stripped 4 bases from V and 0 bases from J, with 10 bases between. CDR1 and CDR2 (germline): MDHEN, SYDVKM. The CDR3 loop reads CASSSLMSSYEQYF. The CDR3 DNA sequence: TGTGCCAGCAGTTCTCTGATGAGCTCCTACGAGCAGTACTTC.

The chain uses TRBV19 and TRBJ1-2; tentatively, D is TRBD1 (6 bases). CDR3 size: 14 residues. The germline V and J ends were trimmed by 6 bases and 7 bases, with 18 bases remaining between them. CDR1 and CDR2 (germline): LNHDA, SQIVND (reference sequence). As DNA, the CDR3 is TGTGCCAGTAGCTCGACAGGCGATCGGGGTGGCTACACCTTC. The encoded protein is CASSSTGDRGGYTF.

This chain connects TRBV10-3 to TRBJ2-2, with a weak D call TRBD2 (5 bases). The germline V gene encodes CDR1 ENHRY and CDR2 SYGVKD. This CDR3 is built from 14 residues. V was pared by 1 base and J by 5 bases, with 8 bases between. In DNA form, the CDR3 reads TGTGCCATCAGTGAGTTAGAGGGAACCGGGGAGCTGTTTTTT. The encoded protein is CAISELEGTGELFF.

This chain joins TRBV28 and TRBJ1-2; maybe TRBD1 (5 bases). The CDR3 extends over 14 amino acids. Germline CDR1 is MDHEN and CDR2 is SYDVKM. Trimming shortened V by 1 base and J by 8 bases, and 14 bases separated the two germline ends. Written as DNA, the CDR3 is TGTGCCAGCAGTTTATCCGTGATAGGGGAAGGCTACACCTTC. The encoded protein is CASSLSVIGEGYTF.

The rearrangement links TRBV19 to TRBJ1-1, with 9 bases lining up with TRBD1. CDR1 is LNHDA, CDR2 SQIVND, per germline (reference sequence). Trimming at V came to 0 bases and at J to 5 bases, leaving 13 bases not matched to a gene. The CDR3 runs to 18 residues. DNA of the CDR3: TGTGCCAGTAGTATAGAGAAAAGGACAGGGGCCAAGTGGACTGAAGCTTTCTTT. Translated: CASSIEKRTGAKWTEAFF.

The chain employs TRBV5-6 and TRBJ2-1, with 7 nucleotides matching TRBD1. J was trimmed by 5 bases and V by 3 bases; bases with no gene match: 8. Per germline, CDR1 SGHDT and CDR2 YYEEEE. This CDR3 is 15 amino acids long. The CDR3 sequence is CASSSQGERDNEQFF. CDR3 sequence (DNA): TGTGCCAGCAGCTCCCAGGGGGAGAGGGACAATGAGCAGTTCTTC. Variable domain in full (rest from reference TRBV5-6 and TRBJ2-1): DAGVTQSPTHLIKTRGQQVTLRCSPKSGHDTVSWYQQALGQGPQFIFQYYEEEERQRGNFPDRFSGHQFPNYSSELNVNALLLGDSALYLCASSSQGERDNEQFFGPGTRLTVL.

The V and J genes are TRBV5-1 and TRBJ1-5; D gene ambiguous. The CDR3 covers 13 residues. V shed 4 bases and J shed 2 bases, with 7 bases lying between them. Per germline, CDR1 SGHRS and CDR2 YFSETQ. This CDR3 is CASSAEGNQPQHF. CDR3 sequence (DNA): TGCGCCAGCAGCGCGGAAGGCAATCAGCCCCAGCATTTT.

The chain carries TRBV3-1 (or the pseudogene TRBV3-2) and TRBJ1-2; D gene uncertain. This CDR3 contains 18 residues. Trimming took off 3 bases at V and 1 base at J, with 21 bases between the two ends. Germline CDR1 and CDR2: LGHDT and YNNKEL (reference sequence). The CDR3 protein is CASSQYYLQATFNYGYTF. CDR3 nucleotides: TGTGCCAGCAGCCAGTACTACTTACAAGCGACCTTTAACTATGGCTACACCTTC.

This clone was picked up one time. V and J are TRBV2 and TRBJ2-1; D may be TRBD1 (7 bases). V lost 7 bases, J lost 4 bases, and 14 bases lay in between. Per germline, CDR1 SNHLY and CDR2 FYNNEI. The CDR3 extends over 14 amino acids. The CDR3 DNA is TGTGCCAGCACCGCGGGACAGCGTTACAATGAGCAGTTCTTC. The encoded protein is CASTAGQRYNEQFF.